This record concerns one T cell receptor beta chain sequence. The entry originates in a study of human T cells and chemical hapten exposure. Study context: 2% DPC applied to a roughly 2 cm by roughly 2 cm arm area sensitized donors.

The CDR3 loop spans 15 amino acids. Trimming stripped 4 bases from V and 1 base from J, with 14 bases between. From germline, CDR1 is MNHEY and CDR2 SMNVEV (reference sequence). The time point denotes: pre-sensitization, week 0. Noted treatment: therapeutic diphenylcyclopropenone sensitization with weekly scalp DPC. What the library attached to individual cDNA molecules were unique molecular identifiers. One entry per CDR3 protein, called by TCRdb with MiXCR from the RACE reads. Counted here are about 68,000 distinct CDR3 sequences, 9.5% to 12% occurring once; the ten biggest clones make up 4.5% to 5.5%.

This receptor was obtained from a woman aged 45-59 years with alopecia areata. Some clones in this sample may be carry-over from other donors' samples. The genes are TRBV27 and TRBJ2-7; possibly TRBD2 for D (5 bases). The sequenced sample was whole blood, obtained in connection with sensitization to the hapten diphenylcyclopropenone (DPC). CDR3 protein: CASSSAVAQSYEQYF. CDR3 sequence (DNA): TGTGCCAGCAGTTCAGCGGTGGCCCAGTCCTACGAGCAGTACTTC.